The 4 T cell receptor beta chains in this list originate from one sample, sequenced in a study of T cell clones after liver transplantation (dated by TCRdb to about 2019). Receptor libraries were prepared by the immunoSEQ multiplex PCR assay. TCRdb stores this immuneACCESS table with in-frame sequences only. Part of the clones is absent; in the studies checked, under half of the shortfall reflects unresolved V genes, and no reason is known for the rest. Present in this sample are 65,000 to 80,000 clones, 80% of which were seen just once. About 0.63% of the sample goes to the ten largest clones. Reading the label with the study, this specimen's time point is: pre-transplant. Sequenced here: CD4+ T cells from blood, sampled before liver transplant. Receptor source: a human donor who received a liver transplant.

This clone was seen only once. The chain links TRBV5-6 to TRBJ2-3, with 9 bases identical to TRBD1. V shed 0 bases, J shed 0 bases, and the junction held 11 bases outside the gene matches. The CDR3 is 19 amino acids. Germline V lookup: CDR1 SGHDT, CDR2 YYEEEE. DNA for the CDR3: TGTGCCAGCAGCTTGGCCCGGGACAGGGTCCTTTATAGCACAGATACGCAGTATTTT. This sequence encodes CASSLARDRVLYSTDTQYF.

The chain recombines TRBV21-1 with TRBJ1-3; TRBD1 is taken as the D call from the table, unchecked against the DNA. TRBV21-1 is classified as a pseudogene. The CDR3 sequence is 14 residues long. In DNA, the CDR3 is TGTGCCAGCAGCAAAGGACAGGGGAGGGACACCATATATTTT. It encodes CASSKGQGRDTIYF.

The chain recombines TRBV11-2 with TRBJ1-2; the D is unclear. The CDR3 is 18 amino acids. Looked up from germline, CDR1 is SGHAT and CDR2 is FQNNGV. Trimming removed 4 bases at V and 2 bases at J, with 23 bases between. CDR3 loop: CASSSLRDLRTKNYGYTF. CDR3 nucleotide sequence: TGTGCCAGCAGCTCCCTAAGGGATTTACGGACTAAAAACTATGGCTACACCTTC.

The V call is TRBV19, the J call TRBJ1-1, with no clear D. V lost 3 bases and J lost 3, with 11 bases in between. CDR1 LNHDA and CDR2 SQIVND come from the germline V gene (reference sequence). The CDR3 totals 14 residues. The CDR3 reads CASSIASTDTEAFF. CDR3 in DNA: TGTGCCAGTAGTATCGCGTCGACGGACACTGAAGCTTTCTTT.